This TCR beta chain was identified during a study of T cell changes during pregnancy in multiple sclerosis. Sequencing used immunoSEQ multiplex PCR; TCRdb keeps in-frame clones, though not all of them. The sample has about 32,000 clones; about nine tenths are singletons. Trimming took 6 bases from V and 0 from J; bases not matched to a gene: 4. The CDR3 loop spans 15 amino acids. Germline-derived CDR1 and CDR2 are SNHLY and FYNNEI. The material was CD8+ T cells from peripheral blood mononuclear cells, obtained in the second trimester of pregnancy. This receptor was taken from a female donor in good health, enrolled as a control in a pregnancy study. The V call is TRBV2, the J call TRBJ2-4, with TRBD1 matching 8 bases. CDR3 in DNA: TGTGCCAGCAGGAGGGGACAGGCAGCCAAAAACATTCAGTACTTC. Amino acid sequence: CASRRGQAAKNIQYF.